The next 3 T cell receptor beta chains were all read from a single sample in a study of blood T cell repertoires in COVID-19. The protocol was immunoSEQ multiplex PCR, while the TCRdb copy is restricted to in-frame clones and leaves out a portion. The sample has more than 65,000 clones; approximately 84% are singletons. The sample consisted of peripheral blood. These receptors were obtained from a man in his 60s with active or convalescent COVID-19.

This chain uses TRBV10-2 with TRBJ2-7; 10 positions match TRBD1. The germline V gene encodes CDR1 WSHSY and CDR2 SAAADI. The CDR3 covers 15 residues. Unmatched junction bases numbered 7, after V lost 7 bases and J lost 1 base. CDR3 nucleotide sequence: TGCGCCAGCACCAGACCGGGACAGGGGTCCTACGAGCAGTACTTC. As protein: CASTRPGQGSYEQYF.

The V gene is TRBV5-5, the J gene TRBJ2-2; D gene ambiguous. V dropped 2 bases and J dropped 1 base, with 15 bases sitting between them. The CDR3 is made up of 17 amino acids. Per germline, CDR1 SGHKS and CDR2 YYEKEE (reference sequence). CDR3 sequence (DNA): TGTGCCAGCAGCTTTTCGCCCCAGGAAAAGAACACCGGGGAGCTGTTTTTT. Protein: CASSFSPQEKNTGELFF. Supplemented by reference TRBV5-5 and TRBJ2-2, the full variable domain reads DAGVTQSPTHLIKTRGQQVTLRCSPISGHKSVSWYQQVLGQGPQFIFQYYEKEERGRGNFPDRFSARQFPNYSSELNVNALLLGDSALYLCASSFSPQEKNTGELFFGEGSRLTVL.

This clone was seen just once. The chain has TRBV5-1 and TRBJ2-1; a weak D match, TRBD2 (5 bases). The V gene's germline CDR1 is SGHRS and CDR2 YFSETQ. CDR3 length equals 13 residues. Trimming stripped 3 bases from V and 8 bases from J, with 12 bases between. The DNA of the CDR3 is TGCGCCAGCAGCTCGGGCGAGGAGGATGAGCAGTTCTTC. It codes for CASSSGEEDEQFF.